What follows are 21 T cell receptor beta chains derived from one specimen sequenced in a study of blood T cell repertoires in COVID-19. Some clones are missing from TCRdb's copy, which holds only in-frame ones; the method was immunoSEQ multiplex PCR. In the table there are roughly 140,000 clones, roughly nine tenths of which are singletons. The sample consisted of peripheral blood. The receptors stem from a woman in her seventies with acute or convalescent COVID-19.

This rearrangement joins TRBV3-1 (or the pseudogene TRBV3-2) to TRBJ1-2; 10 bases match TRBD1. Germline V CDR1 and CDR2: LGHDT, YNNKEL (reference sequence). V lost 5 bases to trimming and J lost 7 bases; unmatched junction nucleotides: 13. The CDR3 is 16 residues long. The DNA for the CDR3 is TGTGCCAGCAGCTACCCCCCGACAGGGGGCTTTCGTGGCTACACCTTC. It translates to CASSYPPTGGFRGYTF.

The V gene is TRBV20-1, the J gene TRBJ1-3; unclear D gene. CDR3 length: 15 amino acids. Germline V CDR1 and CDR2: DFQATT, SNEGSKA (reference sequence). V was clipped by 3 bases and J by 2 bases, with 14 bases between them. The CDR3 protein is CSASVTAAAGNTIYF. As DNA, the CDR3 is TGCAGTGCTAGTGTCACAGCGGCCGCTGGAAACACCATATATTTT.

J is TRBJ1-1 and V is TRBV10-2, with TRBD1 identical over 8 bases. After removal of 11 bases from V and 4 bases from J, the junction contained 21 bases not matched to a gene. Germline V gene sequence: CDR1 WSHSY, CDR2 SAAADI. The CDR3 is 17 residues long. The CDR3 protein is CAVLTGAGGLVPTEAFF. CDR3 in DNA: TGCGCCGTCCTAACCGGGGCAGGGGGCTTAGTCCCCACTGAAGCTTTCTTT.

The chain employs TRBV6-5 and TRBJ1-2; unclear D gene. Trimming shortened V by 6 bases and J by 2 bases, and 13 bases separated the two germline ends. This CDR3 spans 14 amino acids. Germline lookup yields CDR1 MNHEY and CDR2 SVGAGI. The CDR3 protein is CASRPLTGNYGYTF. CDR3 sequence (DNA): TGTGCCAGCAGGCCCCTGACTGGGAACTATGGCTACACCTTC.

In nucleotides, the CDR3 is TGTGCCAGCAGTGAAACAGATCAGCCCCAGCATTTT. Its protein is CASSETDQPQHF. V is TRBV28 and J is TRBJ1-5, with D uncertain. Germline V gene lookup returns CDR1 MDHEN and CDR2 SYDVKM. This CDR3 spans 12 amino acids. V lost 5 bases and J lost 5, with 7 bases in between.

The chain combines TRBV2 with TRBJ2-2; 7 bases agree with TRBD2. The CDR3 is 15 residues long. V was pared by 0 bases and J by 5 bases, with 3 bases of the junction left unmatched. The V gene's germline CDR1 is SNHLY and CDR2 FYNNEI. CDR3 in DNA: TGTGCCAGCAGTGAAGCCGGGGGGAAGACCGGGGAGCTGTTTTTT. This translates into CASSEAGGKTGELFF.

The rearrangement uses TRBV20-1 and TRBJ1-2; D not certain. Trimming took off 7 bases at V and 2 bases at J, with 8 bases between the two ends. Germline V gene sequence: CDR1 DFQATT, CDR2 SNEGSKA (reference sequence). The CDR3 is made up of 11 amino acids. CDR3 coding DNA: TGCAGTGGGCGGCAGAACTATGGCTACACCTTC. Translated: CSGRQNYGYTF.

The rearrangement links TRBV19 to TRBJ1-4; D might be TRBD1 (6 bases). The length of the CDR3 is 15 residues. The germline CDR1 and CDR2 sequences are LNHDA and SQIVND (reference sequence). V dropped 5 bases and J dropped 4 bases, with 14 bases sitting between them. In DNA, the CDR3 is TGTGCCAGTAGTTCCCCAAGGGGGAATAATGAAAAACTGTTTTTT. This translates into CASSSPRGNNEKLFF.

In its sample, this clone was seen a few times. The gene calls are TRBV7-9 and TRBJ2-7, with a possible D match to TRBD2 (6 bases). CDR1 is SEHNR and CDR2 is FQNEAQ in the germline V gene (reference sequence). The ends were cut back, 3 bases at V and 5 bases at J, with 11 bases in the middle. The CDR3 contains 13 residues. CDR3 bases: TGTGCCAGCAGCTTTAGTTCGGGGGACGAGCAGTACTTC. It yields the protein CASSFSSGDEQYF.

This clone appeared a few times. J is TRBJ2-5 and V is TRBV5-1; 9 bases match TRBD1. This CDR3 contains 15 residues. After removal of 4 bases from V and 5 bases from J, the junction contained 9 bases not matched to a gene. Germline values: CDR1 SGHRS, CDR2 YFSETQ. As DNA, the CDR3 is TGCGCCAGCAGCAGATCGGGACAGGGTGGGGAGACCCAGTACTTC. Translating it yields CASSRSGQGGETQYF.

J is TRBJ2-3 and V is TRBV9, with TRBD1 matching 7 bases. Germline V lookup: CDR1 SGDLS, CDR2 YYNGEE. Trimming removed 3 bases from V and 4 bases from J; junction bases left unmatched: 8. The CDR3 runs 15 residues. The CDR3 is CASSALNRGADTQYF. The CDR3 DNA sequence: TGTGCCAGCAGCGCATTAAACAGGGGTGCAGATACGCAGTATTTT.

The chain joins TRBV6-5 to TRBJ1-2; tentatively, D is TRBD1 (6 bases). Between the trimmed V and J ends, which lost 0 bases and 3 bases, there was a span of 11 bases. CDR1 MNHEY and CDR2 SVGAGI come from the germline V gene. The CDR3 extends over 15 amino acids. The CDR3 sequence is CASSYSTGRDYGYTF. CDR3 DNA sequence: TGTGCCAGCAGTTACTCCACAGGGAGGGACTATGGCTACACCTTC.

The rearrangement uses TRBV4-1 and TRBJ1-3; D unclear. V was cut by 4 bases and J by 3 bases, with 10 bases left in between. This CDR3 has 14 amino acids. The germline V gene encodes CDR1 MGHRA and CDR2 YSYEKL. CDR3 in amino acids: CASSLLSRGNTIYF. For the CDR3, the DNA is TGCGCCAGCAGCCTCCTCTCCCGTGGAAACACCATATATTTT.

V is TRBV4-2 and J is TRBJ2-1; perhaps TRBD1 as D (7 bases). Germline V gene data show CDR1 as LGHNA and CDR2 as YNFKEQ. There are 16 residues in the CDR3. Trimming took off 0 bases at V and 7 bases at J, with 16 bases between the two ends. In DNA, the CDR3 is TGTGCCAGCAGCCAAGATCCGCCGACAGGGAGGAATGAGCAGTTCTTC. Its protein is CASSQDPPTGRNEQFF.

This clone occurred a few times. The chain combines TRBV6-2 or TRBV6-3 with TRBJ1-2; D unresolved. V lost 4 bases and J 6 bases, leaving 9 bases between the germline ends. The germline V gene encodes CDR1 MNHEY and CDR2 SVGEGT. The CDR3 contains 12 residues. CDR3 nucleotides: TGTGCCAGCAGTTCGGGATATCATGGCTACACCTTC. This codes for CASSSGYHGYTF.

This chain joins TRBV12-3 or TRBV12-4 and TRBJ1-1, with 7 nucleotides matching TRBD1. The length of the CDR3 is 12 residues. The trim removed 5 bases at V and 6 bases at J, leaving 3 bases unmatched. This chain's CDR3 is CASSRQGAEAFF. The CDR3 DNA follows: TGTGCCAGCAGTCGCCAGGGGGCTGAAGCTTTCTTT.

CDR3 in amino acids: CASSLGRGGGETQYF. In nucleotides, the CDR3 is TGTGCCAGCAGCTTAGGACGGGGGGGCGGGGAGACCCAGTACTTC. The rearrangement joins TRBV13 to TRBJ2-5, with 8 bases identical to TRBD2. The CDR3 extends over 15 amino acids. The J segment lost 5 bases and the V segment lost 0 bases, leaving 5 bases of the junction unmatched. CDR1 and CDR2 from the germline V gene are PRHDT and FYEKMQ (reference sequence). Looking up the rest from reference TRBV13 and TRBJ2-5 gives the full variable domain: AAGVIQSPRHLIKEKRETATLKCYPIPRHDTVYWYQQGPGQDPQFLISFYEKMQSDKGSIPDRFSAQQFSDYHSELNMSSLELGDSALYFCASSLGRGGGETQYFGPGTRLLVL.

The V and J genes are TRBV6-6 and TRBJ1-4, with 10 bases fitting TRBD1. The CDR3 is 13 amino acids. J gave up 10 bases and V 6 bases, and 5 bases lay outside the gene matches. Germline V gene lookup returns CDR1 MNHNY and CDR2 SVGAGI (reference sequence). CDR3 sequence reads: CASRQGQGGKLFF. CDR3 nucleotides: TGTGCCAGCAGACAAGGACAGGGGGGAAAACTGTTTTTT.

This clone was recorded a few times. V usage is TRBV18 and J usage is TRBJ2-1, with a possible D match to TRBD1 (6 bases). The CDR3 contains 13 residues. The V end was cut by 3 bases, the J end by 5 bases, with 8 bases between. CDR1 is KGHSH and CDR2 is LQKENI in the germline V gene. CDR3 sequence: CASSPRTDNEQFF. CDR3 bases: TGTGCCAGCTCACCGAGGACAGACAATGAGCAGTTCTTC.

The J gene is TRBJ1-2, the V gene TRBV6-5; TRBD1 agrees at 8 bases. The CDR3 is 15 residues long. Looked up from germline, CDR1 is MNHEY and CDR2 is SVGAGI. V gave up 0 bases and J gave up 4 bases; unmatched junction bases: 4. The CDR3 loop reads CASSYSDRATYGYTF. Written as DNA, the CDR3 is TGTGCCAGCAGTTACTCGGACAGGGCAACCTATGGCTACACCTTC.

This clone was found once. V is TRBV9 and J is TRBJ2-6, with D uncertain. Trimming cost V 3 bases and J 0 bases, with 13 bases left between them. Germline V gene data show CDR1 as SGDLS and CDR2 as YYNGEE. The CDR3 has 17 amino acids. This chain's CDR3 is CASSAPGPSSGANVLTF. CDR3 in DNA: TGTGCCAGCAGCGCTCCGGGTCCTAGCTCTGGGGCCAACGTCCTGACTTTC.